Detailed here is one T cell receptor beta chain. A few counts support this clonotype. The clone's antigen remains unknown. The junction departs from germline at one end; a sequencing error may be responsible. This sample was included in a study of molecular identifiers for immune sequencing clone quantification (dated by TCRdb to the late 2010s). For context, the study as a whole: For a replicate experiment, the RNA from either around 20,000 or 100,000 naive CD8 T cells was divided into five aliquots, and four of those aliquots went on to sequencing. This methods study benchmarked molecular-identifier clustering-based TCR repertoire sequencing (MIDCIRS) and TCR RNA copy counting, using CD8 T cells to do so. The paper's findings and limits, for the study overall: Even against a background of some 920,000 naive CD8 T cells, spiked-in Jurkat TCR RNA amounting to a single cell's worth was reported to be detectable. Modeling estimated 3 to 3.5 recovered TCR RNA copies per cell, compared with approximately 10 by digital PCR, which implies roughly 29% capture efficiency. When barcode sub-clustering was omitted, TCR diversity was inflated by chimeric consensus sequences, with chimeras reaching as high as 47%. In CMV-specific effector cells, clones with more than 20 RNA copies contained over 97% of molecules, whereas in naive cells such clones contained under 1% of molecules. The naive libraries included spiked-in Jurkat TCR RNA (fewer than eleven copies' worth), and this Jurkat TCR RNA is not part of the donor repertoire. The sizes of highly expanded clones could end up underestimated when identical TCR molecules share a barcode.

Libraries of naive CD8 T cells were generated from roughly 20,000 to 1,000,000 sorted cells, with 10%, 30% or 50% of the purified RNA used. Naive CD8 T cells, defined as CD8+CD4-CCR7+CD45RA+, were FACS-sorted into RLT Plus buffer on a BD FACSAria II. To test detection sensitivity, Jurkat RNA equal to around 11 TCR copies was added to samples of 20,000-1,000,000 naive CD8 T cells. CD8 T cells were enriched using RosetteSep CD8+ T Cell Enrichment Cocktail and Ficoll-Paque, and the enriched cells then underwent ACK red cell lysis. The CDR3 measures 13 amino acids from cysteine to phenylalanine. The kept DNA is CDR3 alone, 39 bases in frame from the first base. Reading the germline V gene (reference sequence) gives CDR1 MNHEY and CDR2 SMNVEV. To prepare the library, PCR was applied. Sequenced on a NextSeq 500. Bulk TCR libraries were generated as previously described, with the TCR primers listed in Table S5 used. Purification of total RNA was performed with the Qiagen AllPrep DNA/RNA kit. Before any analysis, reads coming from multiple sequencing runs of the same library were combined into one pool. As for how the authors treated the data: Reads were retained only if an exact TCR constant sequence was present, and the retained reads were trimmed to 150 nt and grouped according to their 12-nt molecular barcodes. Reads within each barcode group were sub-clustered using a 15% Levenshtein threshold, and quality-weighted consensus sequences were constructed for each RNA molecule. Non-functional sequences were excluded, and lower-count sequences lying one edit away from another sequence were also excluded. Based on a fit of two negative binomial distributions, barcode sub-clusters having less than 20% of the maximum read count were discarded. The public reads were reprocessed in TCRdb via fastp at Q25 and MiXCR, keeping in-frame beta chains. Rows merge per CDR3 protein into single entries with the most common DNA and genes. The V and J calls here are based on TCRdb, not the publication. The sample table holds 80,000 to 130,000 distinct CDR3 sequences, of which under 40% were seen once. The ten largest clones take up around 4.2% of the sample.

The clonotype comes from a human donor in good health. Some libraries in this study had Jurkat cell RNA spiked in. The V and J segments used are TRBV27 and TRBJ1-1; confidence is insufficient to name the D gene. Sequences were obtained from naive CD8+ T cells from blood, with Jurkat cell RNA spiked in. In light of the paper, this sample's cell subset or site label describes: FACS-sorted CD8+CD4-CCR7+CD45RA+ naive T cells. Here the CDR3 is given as CASSHHSSAEAIF. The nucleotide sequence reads TGTGCCAGCAGTCACCATAGTTCGGCTGAAGCTATCTTT.